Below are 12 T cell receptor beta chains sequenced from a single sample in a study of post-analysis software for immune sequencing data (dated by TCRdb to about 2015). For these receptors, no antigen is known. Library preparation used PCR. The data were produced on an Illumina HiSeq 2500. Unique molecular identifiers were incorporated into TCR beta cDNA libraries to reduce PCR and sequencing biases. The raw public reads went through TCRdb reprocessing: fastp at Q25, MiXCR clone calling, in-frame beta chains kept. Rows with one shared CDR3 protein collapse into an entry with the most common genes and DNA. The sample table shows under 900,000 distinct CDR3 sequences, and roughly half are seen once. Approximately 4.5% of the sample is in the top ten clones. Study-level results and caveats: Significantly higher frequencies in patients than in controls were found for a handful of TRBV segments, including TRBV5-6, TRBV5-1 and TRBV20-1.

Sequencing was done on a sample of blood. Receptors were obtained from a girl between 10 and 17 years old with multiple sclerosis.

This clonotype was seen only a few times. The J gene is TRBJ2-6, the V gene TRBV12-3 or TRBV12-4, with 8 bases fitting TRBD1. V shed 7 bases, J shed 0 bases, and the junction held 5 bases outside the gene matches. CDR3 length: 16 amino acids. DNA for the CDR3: TGTGCCAGCACCCGGGACAGGTTCTCTGGGGCCAACGTCCTGACTTTC. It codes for CASTRDRFSGANVLTF.

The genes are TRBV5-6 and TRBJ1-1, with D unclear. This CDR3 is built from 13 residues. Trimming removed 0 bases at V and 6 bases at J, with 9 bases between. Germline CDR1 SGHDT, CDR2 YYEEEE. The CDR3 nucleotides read TGTGCCAGCAGCTTGGATTTTCGCCCTGAAGCTTTCTTT. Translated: CASSLDFRPEAFF.

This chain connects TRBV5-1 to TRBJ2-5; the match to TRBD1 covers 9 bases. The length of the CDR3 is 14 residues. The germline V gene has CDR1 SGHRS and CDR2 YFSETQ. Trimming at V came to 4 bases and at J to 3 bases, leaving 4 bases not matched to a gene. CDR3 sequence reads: CASSGTGSKETQYF. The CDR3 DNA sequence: TGCGCCAGCAGCGGGACAGGGTCCAAAGAGACCCAGTACTTC.

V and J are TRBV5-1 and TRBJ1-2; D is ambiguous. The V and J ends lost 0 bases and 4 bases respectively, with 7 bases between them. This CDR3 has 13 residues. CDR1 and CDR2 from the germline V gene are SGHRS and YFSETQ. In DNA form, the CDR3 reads TGCGCCAGCAGCTTGGTACTTGCCTATGGCTACACCTTC. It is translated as CASSLVLAYGYTF.

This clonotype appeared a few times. The CDR3 reads CASSLGQGRFYEQYF. For the CDR3, the DNA is TGTGCCAGCAGTTTGGGACAGGGGAGATTCTACGAGCAGTACTTC. The chain recombines TRBV12-3 or TRBV12-4 with TRBJ2-7; 10 bases agree with TRBD1. J was trimmed by 3 bases and V by 3 bases; bases with no gene match: 5. The CDR3 totals 15 residues.

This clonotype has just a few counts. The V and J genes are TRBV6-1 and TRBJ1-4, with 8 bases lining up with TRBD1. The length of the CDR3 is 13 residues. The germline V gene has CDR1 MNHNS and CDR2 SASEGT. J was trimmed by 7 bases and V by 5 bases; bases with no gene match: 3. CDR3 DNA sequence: TGTGCCAGCAGTCCAGGGGGCTTTGAAAAACTGTTTTTT. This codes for CASSPGGFEKLFF.

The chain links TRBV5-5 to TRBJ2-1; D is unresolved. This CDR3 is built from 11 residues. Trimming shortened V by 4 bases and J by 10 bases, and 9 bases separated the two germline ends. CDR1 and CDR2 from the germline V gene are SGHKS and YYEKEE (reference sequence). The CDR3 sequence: CASSDLGEQFF. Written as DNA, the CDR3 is TGTGCCAGCAGCGACCTAGGAGAGCAGTTCTTC.

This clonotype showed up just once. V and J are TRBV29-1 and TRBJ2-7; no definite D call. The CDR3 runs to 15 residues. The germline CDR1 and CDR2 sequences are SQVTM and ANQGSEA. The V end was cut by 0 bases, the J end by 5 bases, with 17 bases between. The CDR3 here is CSVEELSRSSNEQYF. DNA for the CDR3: TGCAGCGTTGAAGAACTTTCCAGGAGTTCCAACGAGCAGTACTTC.

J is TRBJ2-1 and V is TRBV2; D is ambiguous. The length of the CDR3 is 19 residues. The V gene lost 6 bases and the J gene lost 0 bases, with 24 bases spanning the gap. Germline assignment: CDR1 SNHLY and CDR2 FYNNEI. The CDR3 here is CASRGWGTTLGSSYNEQFF. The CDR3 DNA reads TGTGCCAGCAGGGGCTGGGGTACCACTCTGGGAAGCTCCTACAATGAGCAGTTCTTC. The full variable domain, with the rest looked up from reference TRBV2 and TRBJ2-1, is EPEVTQTPSHQVTQMGQEVILRCVPISNHLYFYWYRQILGQKVEFLVSFYNNEISEKSEIFDDQFSVERPDGSNFTLKIRSTKLEDSAMYFCASRGWGTTLGSSYNEQFFGPGTRLTVL.

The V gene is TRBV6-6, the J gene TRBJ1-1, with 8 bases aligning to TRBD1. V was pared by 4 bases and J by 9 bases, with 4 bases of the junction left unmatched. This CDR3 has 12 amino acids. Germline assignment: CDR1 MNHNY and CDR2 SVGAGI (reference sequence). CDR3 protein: CASSSGQGQAFF. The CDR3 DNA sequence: TGTGCCAGCAGTTCCGGACAGGGACAAGCTTTCTTT.

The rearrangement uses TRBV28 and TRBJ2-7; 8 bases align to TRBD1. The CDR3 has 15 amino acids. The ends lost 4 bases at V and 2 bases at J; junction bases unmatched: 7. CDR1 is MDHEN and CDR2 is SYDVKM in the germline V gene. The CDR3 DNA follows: TGTGCCAGCAGTTCGACAGGGGCAATGACCTACGAGCAGTACTTC. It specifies CASSSTGAMTYEQYF.

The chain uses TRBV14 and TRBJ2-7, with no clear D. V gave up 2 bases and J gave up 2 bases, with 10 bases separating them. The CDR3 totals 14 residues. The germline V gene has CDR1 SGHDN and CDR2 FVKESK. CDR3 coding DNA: TGTGCCAGCAGCCAATACGGCGGTACCTACGAGCAGTACTTC. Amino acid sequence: CASSQYGGTYEQYF.